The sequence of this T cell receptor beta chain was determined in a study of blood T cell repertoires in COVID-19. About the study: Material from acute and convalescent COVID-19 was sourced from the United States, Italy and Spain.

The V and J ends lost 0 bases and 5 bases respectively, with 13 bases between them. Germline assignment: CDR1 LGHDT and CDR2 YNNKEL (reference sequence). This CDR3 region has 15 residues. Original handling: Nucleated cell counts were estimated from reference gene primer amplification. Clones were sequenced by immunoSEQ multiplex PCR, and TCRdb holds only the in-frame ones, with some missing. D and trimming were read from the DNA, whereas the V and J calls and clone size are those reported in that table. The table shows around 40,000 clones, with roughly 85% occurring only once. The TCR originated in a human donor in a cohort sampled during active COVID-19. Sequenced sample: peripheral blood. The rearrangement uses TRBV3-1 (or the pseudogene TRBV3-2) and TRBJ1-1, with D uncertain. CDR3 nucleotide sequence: TGTGCCAGCAGCCAAGAAGAGACTACGGGGACTGAAGCTTTCTTT. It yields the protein CASSQEETTGTEAFF.